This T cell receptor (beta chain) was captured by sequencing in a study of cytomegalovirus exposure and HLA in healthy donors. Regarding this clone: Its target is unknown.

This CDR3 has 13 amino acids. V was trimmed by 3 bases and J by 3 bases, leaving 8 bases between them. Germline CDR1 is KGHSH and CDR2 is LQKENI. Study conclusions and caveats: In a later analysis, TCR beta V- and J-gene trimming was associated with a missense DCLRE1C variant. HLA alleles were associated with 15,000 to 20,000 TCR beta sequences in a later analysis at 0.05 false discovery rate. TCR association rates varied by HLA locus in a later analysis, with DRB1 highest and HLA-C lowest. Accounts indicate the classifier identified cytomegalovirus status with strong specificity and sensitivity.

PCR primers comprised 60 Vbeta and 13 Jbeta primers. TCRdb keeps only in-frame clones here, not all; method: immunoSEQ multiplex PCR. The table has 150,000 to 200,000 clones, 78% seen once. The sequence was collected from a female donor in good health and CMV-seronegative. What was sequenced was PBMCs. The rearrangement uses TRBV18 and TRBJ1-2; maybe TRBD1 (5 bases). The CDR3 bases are TGTGCCAGCTCACCGGAGGGGTACTATGGCTACACCTTC. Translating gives CASSPEGYYGYTF.